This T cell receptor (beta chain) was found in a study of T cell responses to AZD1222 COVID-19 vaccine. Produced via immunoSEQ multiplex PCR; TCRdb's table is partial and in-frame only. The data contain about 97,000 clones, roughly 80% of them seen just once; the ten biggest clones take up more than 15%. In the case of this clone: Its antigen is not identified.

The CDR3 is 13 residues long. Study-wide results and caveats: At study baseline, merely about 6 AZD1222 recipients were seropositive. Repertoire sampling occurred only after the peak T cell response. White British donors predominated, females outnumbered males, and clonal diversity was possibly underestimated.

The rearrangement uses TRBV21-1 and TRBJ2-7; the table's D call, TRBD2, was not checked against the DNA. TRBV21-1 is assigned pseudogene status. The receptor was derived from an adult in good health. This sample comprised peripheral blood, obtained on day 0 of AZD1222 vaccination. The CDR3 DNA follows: TGTGCCAGCAGCAAAGCGAGGGTCCACGAGCAGTACGTC. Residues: CASSKARVHEQYV.